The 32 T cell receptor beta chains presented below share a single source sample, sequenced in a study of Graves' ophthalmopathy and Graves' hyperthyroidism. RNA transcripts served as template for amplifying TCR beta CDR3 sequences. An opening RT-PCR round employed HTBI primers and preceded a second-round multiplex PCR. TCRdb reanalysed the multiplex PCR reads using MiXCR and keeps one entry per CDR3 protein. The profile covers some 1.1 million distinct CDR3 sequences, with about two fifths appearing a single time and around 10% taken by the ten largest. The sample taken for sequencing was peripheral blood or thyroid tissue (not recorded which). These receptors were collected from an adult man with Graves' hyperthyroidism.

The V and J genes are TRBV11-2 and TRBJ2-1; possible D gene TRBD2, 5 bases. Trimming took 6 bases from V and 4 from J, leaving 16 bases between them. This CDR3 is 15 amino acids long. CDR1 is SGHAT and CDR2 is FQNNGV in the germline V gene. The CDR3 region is CASSSDSRPYNEQFF. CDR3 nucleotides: TGTGCCAGCAGTTCGGACTCTCGCCCGTACAATGAGCAGTTCTTC.

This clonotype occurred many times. In DNA form, the CDR3 reads TGCAGTGCTAGAGATAGGGGAGGACGCGACGAGCAGTACTTC. Its translation is CSARDRGGRDEQYF. The chain recombines TRBV20-1 with TRBJ2-7; D is perhaps TRBD2 (6 bases). Germline loops: CDR1 DFQATT, CDR2 SNEGSKA (reference sequence). The ends were cut back, 0 bases at V and 5 bases at J, with 14 bases in the middle. This CDR3 is 14 amino acids long.

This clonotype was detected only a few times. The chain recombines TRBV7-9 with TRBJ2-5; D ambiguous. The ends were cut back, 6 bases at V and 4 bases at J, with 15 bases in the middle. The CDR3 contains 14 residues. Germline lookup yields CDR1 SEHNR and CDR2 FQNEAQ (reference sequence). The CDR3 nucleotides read TGTGCCAGCAGGAGGAGTGGCGCAGGAGAGACCCAGTACTTC. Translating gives CASRRSGAGETQYF.

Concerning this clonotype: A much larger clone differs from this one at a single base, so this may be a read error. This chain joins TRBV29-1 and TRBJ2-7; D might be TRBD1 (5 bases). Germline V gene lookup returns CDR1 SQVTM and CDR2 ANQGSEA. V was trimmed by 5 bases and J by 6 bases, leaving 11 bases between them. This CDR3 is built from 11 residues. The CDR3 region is CSVQGRFEQYF. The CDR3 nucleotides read TGCAGCGTTCAGGGCAGGTTCGAGCAGTACTTC.

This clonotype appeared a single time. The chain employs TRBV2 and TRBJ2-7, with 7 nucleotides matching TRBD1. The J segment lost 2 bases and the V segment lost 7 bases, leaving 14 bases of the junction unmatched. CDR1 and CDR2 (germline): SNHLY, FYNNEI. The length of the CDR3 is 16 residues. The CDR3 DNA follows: TGTGCCAGCACTAGACAGGGTCTCGTAGGGACCTACGAGCAGTACTTC. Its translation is CASTRQGLVGTYEQYF.

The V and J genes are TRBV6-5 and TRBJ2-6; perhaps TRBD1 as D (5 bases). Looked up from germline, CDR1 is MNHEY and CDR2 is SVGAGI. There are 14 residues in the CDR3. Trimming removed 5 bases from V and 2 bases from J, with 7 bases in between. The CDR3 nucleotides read TGTGCCAGCAGTAGACAGACTGGGGCCAACGTCCTGACTTTC. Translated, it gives CASSRQTGANVLTF.

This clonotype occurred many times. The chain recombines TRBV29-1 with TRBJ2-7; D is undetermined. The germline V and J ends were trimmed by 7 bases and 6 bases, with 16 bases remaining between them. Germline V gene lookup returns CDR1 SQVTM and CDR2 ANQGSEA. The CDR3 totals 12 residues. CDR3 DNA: TGCAGCGCATCTCAACGATGGGGCGAGCAGTACTTC. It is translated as CSASQRWGEQYF.

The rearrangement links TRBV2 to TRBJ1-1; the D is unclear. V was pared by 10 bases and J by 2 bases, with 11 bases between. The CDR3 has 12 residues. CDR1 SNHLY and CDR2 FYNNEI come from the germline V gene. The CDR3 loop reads CATVGPNTEAFF. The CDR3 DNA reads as TGTGCCACCGTCGGACCTAACACTGAAGCTTTCTTT.

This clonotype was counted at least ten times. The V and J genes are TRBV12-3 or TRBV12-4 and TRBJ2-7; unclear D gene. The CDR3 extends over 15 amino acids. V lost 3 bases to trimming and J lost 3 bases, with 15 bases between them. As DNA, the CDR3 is TGTGCCAGCAGTTTGGGGTTGGACCTACTCTACGAGCAGTACTTC. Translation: CASSLGLDLLYEQYF.

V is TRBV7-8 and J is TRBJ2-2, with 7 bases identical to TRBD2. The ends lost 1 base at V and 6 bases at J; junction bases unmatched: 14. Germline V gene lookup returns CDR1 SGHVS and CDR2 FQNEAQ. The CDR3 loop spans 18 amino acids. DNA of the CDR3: TGTGCCAGCAGCTTAGGGCCGCTAGGCCCCGGGGGGTCCGGGGAGCTGTTTTTT. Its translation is CASSLGPLGPGGSGELFF.

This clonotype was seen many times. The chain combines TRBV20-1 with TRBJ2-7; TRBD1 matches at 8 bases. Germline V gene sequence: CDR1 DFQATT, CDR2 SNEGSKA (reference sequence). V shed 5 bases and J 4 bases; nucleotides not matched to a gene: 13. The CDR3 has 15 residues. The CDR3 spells CSAGLPTGDPYEQYF. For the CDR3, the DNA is TGCAGTGCTGGACTACCGACAGGGGACCCTTACGAGCAGTACTTC.

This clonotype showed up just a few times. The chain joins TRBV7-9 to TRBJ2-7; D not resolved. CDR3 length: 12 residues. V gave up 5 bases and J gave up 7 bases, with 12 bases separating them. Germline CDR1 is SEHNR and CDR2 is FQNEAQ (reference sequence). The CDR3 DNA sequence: TGTGCCAGCAGCACACTCCTATTTGAGCAGTACTTC. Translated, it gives CASSTLLFEQYF.

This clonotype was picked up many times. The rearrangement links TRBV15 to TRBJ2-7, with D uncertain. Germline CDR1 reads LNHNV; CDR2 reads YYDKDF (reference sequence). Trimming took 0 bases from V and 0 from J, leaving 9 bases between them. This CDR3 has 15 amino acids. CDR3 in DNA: TGTGCCACCAGCAGAGACACCGACCCCTCCTACGAGCAGTACTTC. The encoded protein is CATSRDTDPSYEQYF.

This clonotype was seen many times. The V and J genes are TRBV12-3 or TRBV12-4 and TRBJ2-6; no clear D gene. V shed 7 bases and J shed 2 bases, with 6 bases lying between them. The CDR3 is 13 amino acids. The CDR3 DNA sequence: TGTGCCAGCACCGTTGCTGGGGCCAACGTCCTGACTTTC. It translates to CASTVAGANVLTF.

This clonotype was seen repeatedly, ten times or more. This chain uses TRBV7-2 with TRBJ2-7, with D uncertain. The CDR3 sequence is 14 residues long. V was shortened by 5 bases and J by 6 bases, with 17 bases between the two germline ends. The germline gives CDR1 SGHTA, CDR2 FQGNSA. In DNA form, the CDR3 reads TGTGCCAGCAGCCCTCCTTGGAGTGGCTCCGAGCAGTACTTC. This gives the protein CASSPPWSGSEQYF.

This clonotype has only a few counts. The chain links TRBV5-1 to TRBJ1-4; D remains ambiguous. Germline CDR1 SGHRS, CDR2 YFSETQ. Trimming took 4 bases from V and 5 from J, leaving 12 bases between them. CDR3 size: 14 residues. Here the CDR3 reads CASSEGTRNEKLFF. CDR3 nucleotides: TGCGCCAGCAGCGAAGGAACCCGCAATGAAAAACTGTTTTTT. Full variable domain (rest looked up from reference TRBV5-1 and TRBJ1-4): KAGVTQTPRYLIKTRGQQVTLSCSPISGHRSVSWYQQTPGQGLQFLFEYFSETQRNKGNFPGRFSGRQFSNSRSEMNVSTLELGDSALYLCASSEGTRNEKLFFGSGTQLSVL.

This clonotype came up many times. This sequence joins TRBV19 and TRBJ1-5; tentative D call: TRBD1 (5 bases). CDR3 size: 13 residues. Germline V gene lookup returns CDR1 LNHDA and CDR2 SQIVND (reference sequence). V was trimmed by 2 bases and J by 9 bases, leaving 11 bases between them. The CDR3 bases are TGTGCCAGTAGTATATCTGCGGGGCGGCCCCAGCATTTT. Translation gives CASSISAGRPQHF.

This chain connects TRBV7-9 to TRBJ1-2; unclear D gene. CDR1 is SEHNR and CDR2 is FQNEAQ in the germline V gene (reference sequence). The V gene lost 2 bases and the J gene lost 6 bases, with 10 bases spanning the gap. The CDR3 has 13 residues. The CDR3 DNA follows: TGTGCCAGCAGCTTATCGGGCCTTGATGGCTACACCTTC. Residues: CASSLSGLDGYTF.

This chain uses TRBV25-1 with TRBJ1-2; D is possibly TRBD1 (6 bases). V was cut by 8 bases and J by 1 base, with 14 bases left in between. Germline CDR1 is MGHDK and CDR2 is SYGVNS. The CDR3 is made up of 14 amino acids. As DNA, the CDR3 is TGTGCCAGCTTGGGGGGACACCATAACTATGGCTACACCTTC. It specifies CASLGGHHNYGYTF.

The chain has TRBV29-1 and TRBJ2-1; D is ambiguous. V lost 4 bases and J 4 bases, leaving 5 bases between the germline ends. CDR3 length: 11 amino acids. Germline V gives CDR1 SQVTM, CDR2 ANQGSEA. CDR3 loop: CSVGGYNEQFF. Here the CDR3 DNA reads TGCAGCGTTGGGGGATACAATGAGCAGTTCTTC.

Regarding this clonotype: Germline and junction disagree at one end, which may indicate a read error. The CDR3 is CSASLPGVSNRPQHF. Here the CDR3 DNA reads TGCAGTGCTAGTCTCCCCGGGGTCAGCAATCGGCCCCAGCATTTT. The genes are TRBV20-1 and TRBJ1-5, with D unresolved. The germline CDR1 and CDR2 sequences are DFQATT and SNEGSKA (reference sequence). The CDR3 has 15 amino acids.

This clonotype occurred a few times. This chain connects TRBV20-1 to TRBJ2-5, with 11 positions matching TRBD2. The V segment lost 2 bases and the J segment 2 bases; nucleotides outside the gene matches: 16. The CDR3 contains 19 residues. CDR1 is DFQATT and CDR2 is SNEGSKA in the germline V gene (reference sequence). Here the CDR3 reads CSARKGGGRTSGLQETQYF. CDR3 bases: TGCAGTGCTAGAAAGGGTGGAGGGAGGACTAGCGGGTTACAAGAGACCCAGTACTTC.

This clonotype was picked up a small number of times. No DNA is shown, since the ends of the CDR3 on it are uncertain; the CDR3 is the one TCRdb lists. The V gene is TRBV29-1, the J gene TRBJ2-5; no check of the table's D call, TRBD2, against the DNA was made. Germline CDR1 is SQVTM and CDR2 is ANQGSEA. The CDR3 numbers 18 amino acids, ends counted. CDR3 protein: CSIYLCSVETRESETQYF.

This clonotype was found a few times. The DNA for the CDR3 is TGCGCCAGCAGCCGGGCGTCGACTGTGAACACTGAAGCTTTCTTT. It specifies CASSRASTVNTEAFF. The chain couples TRBV4-3 to TRBJ1-1; no firm D call. Between the trimmed V and J ends, which lost 4 bases and 0 bases, there was a span of 12 bases. This CDR3 spans 15 amino acids. The germline V gene encodes CDR1 LGHNA and CDR2 YSLEER.

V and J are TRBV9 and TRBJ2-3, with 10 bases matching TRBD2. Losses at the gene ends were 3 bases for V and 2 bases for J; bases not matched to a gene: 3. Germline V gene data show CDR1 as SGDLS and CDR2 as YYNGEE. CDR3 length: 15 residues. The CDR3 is CASSDSGGLTDTQYF. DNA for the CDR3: TGTGCCAGCAGCGATAGCGGGGGGCTCACAGATACGCAGTATTTT.

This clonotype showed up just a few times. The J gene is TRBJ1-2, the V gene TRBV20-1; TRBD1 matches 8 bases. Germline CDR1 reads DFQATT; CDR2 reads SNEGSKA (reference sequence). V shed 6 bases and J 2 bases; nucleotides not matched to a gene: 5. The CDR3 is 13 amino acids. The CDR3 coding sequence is TGCAGTGCAAATACAGGGGGGAACTATGGCTACACCTTC. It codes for CSANTGGNYGYTF.

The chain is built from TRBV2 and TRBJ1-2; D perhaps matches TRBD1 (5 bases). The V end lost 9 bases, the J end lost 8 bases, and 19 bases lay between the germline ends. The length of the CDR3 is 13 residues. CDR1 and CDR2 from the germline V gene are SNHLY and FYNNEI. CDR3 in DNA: TGTGCCAGTTTGGGGATGACAGAACGGGGCTACACCTTC. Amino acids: CASLGMTERGYTF.

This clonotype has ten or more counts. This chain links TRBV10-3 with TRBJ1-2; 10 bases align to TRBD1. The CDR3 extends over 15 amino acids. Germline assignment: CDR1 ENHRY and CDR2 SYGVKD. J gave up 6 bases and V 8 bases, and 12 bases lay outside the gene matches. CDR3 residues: CAIQGQGGFSDGYTF. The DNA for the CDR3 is TGTGCCATCCAAGGACAGGGGGGCTTCTCCGATGGCTACACCTTC.

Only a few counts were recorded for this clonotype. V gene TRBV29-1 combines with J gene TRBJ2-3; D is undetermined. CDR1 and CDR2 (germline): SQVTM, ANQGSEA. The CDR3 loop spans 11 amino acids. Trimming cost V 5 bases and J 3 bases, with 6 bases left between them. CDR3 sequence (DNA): TGCAGCGTTCAGGCGACAGATACGCAGTATTTT. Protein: CSVQATDTQYF.

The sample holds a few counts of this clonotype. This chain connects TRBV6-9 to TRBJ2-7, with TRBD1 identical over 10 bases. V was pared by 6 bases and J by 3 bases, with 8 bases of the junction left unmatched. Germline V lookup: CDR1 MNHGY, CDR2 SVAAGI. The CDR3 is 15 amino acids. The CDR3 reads CASRHPRTGGYEQYF. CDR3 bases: TGTGCCAGCAGACATCCTAGGACAGGGGGCTACGAGCAGTACTTC.

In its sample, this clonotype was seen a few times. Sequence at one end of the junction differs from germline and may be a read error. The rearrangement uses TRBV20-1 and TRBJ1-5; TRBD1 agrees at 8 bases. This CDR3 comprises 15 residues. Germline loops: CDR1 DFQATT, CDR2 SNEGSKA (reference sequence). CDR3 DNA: TGCAGTGCTAGCGTCGCTGACAGGGGTTATCACCCCCAGCATTTT. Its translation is CSASVADRGYHPQHF.

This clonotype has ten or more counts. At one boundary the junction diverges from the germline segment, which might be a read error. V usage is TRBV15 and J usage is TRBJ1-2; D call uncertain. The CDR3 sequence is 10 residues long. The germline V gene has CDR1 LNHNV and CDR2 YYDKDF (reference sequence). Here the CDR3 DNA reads TGTGCCACCAGCAGTCAAGCATCCGCCTGG. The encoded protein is CATSSQASAW.